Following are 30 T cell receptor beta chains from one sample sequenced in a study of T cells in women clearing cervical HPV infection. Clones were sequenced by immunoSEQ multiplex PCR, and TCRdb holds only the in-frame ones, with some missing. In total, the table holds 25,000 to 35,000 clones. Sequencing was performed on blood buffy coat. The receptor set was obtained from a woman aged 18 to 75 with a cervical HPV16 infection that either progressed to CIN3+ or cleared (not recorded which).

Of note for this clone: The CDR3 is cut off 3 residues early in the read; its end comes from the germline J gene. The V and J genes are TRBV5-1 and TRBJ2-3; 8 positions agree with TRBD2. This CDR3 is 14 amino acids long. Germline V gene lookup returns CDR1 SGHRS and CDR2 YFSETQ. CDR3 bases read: TGCGCCAGCAGCCCAAGACAAGCGGGAGAGACG. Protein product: CASSPRQAGET. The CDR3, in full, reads CASSPRQAGETQYF.

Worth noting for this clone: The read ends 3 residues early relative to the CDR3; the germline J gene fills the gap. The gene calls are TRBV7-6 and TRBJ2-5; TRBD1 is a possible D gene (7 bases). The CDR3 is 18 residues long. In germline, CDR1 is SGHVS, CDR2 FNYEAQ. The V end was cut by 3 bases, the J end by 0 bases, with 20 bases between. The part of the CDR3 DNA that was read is TGTGCCAGCAGCTTCACGCCCCGGCAGGGGGGATACCAAGAGACC. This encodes CASSFTPRQGGYQET. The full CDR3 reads CASSFTPRQGGYQETQYF. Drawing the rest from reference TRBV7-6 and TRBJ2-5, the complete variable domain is GAGVSQSPRYKVTKRGQDVALRCDPISGHVSLYWYRQALGQGPEFLTYFNYEAQQDKSGLPNDRFSAERPEGSISTLTIQRTEQRDSAMYRCASSFTPRQGGYQETQYFGPGTRLLVL.

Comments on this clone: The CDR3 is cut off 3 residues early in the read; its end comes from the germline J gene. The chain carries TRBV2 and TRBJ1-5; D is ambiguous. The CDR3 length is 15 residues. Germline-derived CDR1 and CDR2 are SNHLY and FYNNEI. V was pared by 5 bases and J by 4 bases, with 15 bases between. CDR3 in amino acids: CASSTHGVKNQPQHF. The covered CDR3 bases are TGTGCCAGCAGTACCCACGGGGTAAAAAATCAGCCC.

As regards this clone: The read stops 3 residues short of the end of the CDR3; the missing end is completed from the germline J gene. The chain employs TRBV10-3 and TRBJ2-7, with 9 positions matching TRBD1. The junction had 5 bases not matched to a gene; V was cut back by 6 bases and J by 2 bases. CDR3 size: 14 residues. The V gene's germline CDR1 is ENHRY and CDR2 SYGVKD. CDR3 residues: CAISFDRGAYEQYF. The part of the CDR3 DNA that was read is TGTGCCATCAGCTTCGACAGGGGGGCCTACGAG.

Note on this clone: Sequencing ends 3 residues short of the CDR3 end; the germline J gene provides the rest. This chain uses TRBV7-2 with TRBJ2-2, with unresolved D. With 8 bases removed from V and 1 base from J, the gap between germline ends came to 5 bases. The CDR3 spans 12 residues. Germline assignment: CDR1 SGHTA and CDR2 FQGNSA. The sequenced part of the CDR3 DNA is TGTGCCAGCCATCAGAACACCGGGGAG. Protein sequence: CASHQNTGE. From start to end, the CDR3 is CASHQNTGELFF.

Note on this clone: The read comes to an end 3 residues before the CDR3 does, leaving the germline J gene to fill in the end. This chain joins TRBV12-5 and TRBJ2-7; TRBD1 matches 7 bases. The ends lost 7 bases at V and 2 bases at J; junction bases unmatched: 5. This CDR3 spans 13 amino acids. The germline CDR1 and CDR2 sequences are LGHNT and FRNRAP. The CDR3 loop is CASVQTGTYEQYF. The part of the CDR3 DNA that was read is TGTGCTAGTGTCCAGACAGGGACCTACGAG. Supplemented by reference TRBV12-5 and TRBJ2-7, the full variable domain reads DARVTQTPRHKVTEMGQEVTMRCQPILGHNTVFWYRQTMMQGLELLAYFRNRAPLDDSGMPKDRFSAEMPDATLATLKIQPSEPRDSAVYFCASVQTGTYEQYFGPGTRLTVT.

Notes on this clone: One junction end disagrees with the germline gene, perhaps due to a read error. CDR3 DNA (partial): TGCGCCAGCAGCCAGAGCCTAGCGGGGGCCTCGAACACCGGGGAG. Its translation is CASSQSLAGASNTGE. The complete CDR3 protein is CASSQSLAGASNTGELFF. This sequence joins TRBV4-2 and TRBJ2-2; 10 bases align to TRBD2. The read halts 3 residues ahead of the CDR3 end, with the missing end drawn from the germline J gene. The germline CDR1 and CDR2 sequences are LGHNA and YNFKEQ. This CDR3 spans 18 amino acids.

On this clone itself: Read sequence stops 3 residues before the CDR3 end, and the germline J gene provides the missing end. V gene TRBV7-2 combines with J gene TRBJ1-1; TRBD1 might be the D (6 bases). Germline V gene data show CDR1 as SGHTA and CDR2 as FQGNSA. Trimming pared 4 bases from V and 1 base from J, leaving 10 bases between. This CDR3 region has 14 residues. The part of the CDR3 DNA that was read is TGTGCCAGCAGCTCACAGGGTAGGAACACTGAA. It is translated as CASSSQGRNTE. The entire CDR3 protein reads CASSSQGRNTEAFF. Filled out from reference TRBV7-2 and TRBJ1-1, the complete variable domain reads GAGVSQSPSNKVTEKGKDVELRCDPISGHTALYWYRQSLGQGLEFLIYFQGNSAPDKSGLPSDRFSAERTGGSVSTLTIQRTQQEDSAVYLCASSSQGRNTEAFFGQGTRLTVV.

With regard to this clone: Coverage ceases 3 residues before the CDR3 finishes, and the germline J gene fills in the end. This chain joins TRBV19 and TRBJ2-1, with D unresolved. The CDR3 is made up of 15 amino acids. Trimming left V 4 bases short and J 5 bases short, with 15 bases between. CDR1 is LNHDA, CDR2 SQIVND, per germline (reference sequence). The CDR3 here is CASSSPRGRNNEQFF. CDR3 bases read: TGTGCCAGTAGTAGTCCTAGAGGTAGAAACAATGAG.

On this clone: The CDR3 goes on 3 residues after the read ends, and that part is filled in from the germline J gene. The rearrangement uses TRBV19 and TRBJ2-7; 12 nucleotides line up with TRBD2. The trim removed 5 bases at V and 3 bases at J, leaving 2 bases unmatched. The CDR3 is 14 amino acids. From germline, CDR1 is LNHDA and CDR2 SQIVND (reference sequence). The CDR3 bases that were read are TGTGCCAGTAGTTCGACTAGCGGGAGCTACGAG. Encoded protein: CASSSTSGSYE. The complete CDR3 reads CASSSTSGSYEQYF.

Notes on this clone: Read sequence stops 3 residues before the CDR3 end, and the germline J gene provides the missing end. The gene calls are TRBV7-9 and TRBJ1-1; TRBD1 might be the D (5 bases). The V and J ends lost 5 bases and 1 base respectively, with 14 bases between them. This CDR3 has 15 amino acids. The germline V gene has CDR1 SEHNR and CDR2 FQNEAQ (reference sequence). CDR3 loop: CASSPAGQGNTEAFF. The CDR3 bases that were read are TGTGCCAGCAGCCCAGCCGGGCAGGGGAACACTGAA.

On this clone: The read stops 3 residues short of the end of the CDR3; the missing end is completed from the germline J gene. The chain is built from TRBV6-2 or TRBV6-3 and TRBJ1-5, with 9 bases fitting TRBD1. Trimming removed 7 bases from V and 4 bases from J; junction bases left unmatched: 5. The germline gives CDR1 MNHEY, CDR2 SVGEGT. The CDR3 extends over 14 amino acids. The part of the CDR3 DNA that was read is TGTGCCAGCAAGGACAGGGGAGCAAATCAGCCC. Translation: CASKDRGANQP. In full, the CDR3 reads CASKDRGANQPQHF.

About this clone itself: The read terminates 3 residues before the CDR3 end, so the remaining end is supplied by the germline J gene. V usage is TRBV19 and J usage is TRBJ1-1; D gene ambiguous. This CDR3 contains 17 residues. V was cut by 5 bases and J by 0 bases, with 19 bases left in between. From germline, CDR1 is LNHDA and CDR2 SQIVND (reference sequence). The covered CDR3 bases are TGTGCCAGTAGTCAATCTTCCCTCGGGTCTTTGAACACTGAA. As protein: CASSQSSLGSLNTE. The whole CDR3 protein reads CASSQSSLGSLNTEAFF.

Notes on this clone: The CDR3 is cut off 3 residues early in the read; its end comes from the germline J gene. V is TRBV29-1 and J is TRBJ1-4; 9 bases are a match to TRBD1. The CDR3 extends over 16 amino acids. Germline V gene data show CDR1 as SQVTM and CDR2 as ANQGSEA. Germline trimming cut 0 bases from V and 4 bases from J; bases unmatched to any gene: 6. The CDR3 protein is CSVEDLTGGNNEKLFF. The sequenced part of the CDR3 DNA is TGCAGCGTTGAAGATCTGACAGGGGGGAATAATGAAAAA.

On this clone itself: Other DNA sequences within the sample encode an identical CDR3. Incomplete CDR3 DNA: TGTGCCAGCCACAGGGGACAGGGCGTCAATGAG. Residues: CASHRGQGVNE. The whole CDR3 reads CASHRGQGVNEQFF. This rearrangement joins TRBV11-1 to TRBJ2-1, with 9 bases identical to TRBD1. Coverage ceases 3 residues before the CDR3 finishes, and the germline J gene fills in the end. The germline gives CDR1 SGHAT, CDR2 FQDESV (reference sequence). Losses at the gene ends were 8 bases for V and 6 bases for J; bases not matched to a gene: 8. The CDR3 runs to 14 residues.

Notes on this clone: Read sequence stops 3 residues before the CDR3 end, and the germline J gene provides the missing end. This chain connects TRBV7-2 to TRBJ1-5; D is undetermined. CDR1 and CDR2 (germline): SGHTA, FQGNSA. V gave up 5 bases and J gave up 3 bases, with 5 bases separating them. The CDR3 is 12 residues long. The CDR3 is CASSQFNQPQHF. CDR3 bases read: TGTGCCAGCAGCCAATTCAATCAGCCC.

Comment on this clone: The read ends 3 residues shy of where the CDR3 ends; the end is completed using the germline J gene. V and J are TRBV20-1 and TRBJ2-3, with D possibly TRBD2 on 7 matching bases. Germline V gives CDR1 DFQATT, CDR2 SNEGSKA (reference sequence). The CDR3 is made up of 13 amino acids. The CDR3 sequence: CSAFEGGEETQYF. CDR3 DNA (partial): TGCAGTGCTTTCGAGGGGGGGGAAGAGACG.

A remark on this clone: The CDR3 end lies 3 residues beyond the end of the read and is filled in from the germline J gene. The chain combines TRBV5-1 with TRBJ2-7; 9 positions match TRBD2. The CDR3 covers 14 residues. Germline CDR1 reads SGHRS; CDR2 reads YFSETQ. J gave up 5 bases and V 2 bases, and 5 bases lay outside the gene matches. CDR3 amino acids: CASSLLAGEDEQYF. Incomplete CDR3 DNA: TGCGCCAGCAGCTTACTAGCGGGCGAGGACGAG. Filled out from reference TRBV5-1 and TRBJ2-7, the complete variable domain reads KAGVTQTPRYLIKTRGQQVTLSCSPISGHRSVSWYQQTPGQGLQFLFEYFSETQRNKGNFPGRFSGRQFSNSRSEMNVSTLELGDSALYLCASSLLAGEDEQYFGPGTRLTVT.

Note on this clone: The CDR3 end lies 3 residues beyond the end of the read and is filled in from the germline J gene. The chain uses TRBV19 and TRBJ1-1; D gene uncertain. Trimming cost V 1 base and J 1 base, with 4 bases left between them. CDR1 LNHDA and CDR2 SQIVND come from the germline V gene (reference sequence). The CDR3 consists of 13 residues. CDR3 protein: CASSIVRNTEAFF. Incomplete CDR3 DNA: TGTGCCAGTAGTATAGTCCGGAACACTGAA.

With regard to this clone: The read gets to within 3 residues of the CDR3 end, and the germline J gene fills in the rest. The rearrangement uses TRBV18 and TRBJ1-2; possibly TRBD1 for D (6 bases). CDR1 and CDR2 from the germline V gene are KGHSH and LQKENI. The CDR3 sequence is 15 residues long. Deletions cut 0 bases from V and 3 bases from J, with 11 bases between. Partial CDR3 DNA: TGTGCCAGCTCACCACCACAGGGACGGGACTATGGC. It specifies CASSPPQGRDYG. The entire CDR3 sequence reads CASSPPQGRDYGYTF.

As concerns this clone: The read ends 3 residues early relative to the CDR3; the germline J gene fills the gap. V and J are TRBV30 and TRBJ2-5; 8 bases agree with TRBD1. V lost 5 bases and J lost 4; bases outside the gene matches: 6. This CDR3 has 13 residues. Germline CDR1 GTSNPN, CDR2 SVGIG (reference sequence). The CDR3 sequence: CAWGTGGGETQYF. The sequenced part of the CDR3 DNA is TGTGCCTGGGGTACAGGGGGAGGAGAGACC.

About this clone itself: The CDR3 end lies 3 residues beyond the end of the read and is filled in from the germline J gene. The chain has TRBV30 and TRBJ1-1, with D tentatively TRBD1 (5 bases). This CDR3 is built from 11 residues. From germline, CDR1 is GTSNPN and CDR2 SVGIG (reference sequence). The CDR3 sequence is CAWYAGGMAFF. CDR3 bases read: TGTGCCTGGTACGCCGGGGGGATG.

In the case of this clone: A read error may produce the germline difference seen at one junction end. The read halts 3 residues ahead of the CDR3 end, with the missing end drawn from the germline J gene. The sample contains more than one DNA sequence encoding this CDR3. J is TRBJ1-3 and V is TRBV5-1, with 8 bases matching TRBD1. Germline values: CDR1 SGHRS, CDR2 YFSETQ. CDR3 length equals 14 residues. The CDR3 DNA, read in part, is TGCGCCAGCAGCGAGGGACAGGTTGGAAACACA. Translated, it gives CASSEGQVGNT. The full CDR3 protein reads CASSEGQVGNTIYF.

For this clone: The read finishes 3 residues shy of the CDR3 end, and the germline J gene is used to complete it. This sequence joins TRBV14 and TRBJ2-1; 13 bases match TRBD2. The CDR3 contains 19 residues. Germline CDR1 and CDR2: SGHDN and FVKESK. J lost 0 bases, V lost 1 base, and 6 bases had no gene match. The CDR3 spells CASSQGGLAGRSSYNEQFF. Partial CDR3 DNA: TGTGCCAGCAGCCAAGGGGGACTAGCGGGAAGGAGCTCCTACAATGAG.

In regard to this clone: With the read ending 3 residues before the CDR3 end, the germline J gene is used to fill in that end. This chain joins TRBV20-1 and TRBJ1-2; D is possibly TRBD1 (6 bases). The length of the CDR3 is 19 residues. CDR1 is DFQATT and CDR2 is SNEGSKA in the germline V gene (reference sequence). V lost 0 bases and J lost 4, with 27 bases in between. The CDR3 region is CSAREGSYGQINWGYGYTF. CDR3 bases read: TGCAGTGCTAGAGAAGGCTCATATGGACAGATTAATTGGGGCTATGGC.

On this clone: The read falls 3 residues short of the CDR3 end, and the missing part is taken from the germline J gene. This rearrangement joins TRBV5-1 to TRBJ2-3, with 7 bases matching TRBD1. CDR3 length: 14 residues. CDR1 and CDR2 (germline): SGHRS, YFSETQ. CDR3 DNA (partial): TGCGCCAGCAGTACAGGGGCAGCCGAGGAGACG. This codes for CASSTGAAEET. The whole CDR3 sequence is CASSTGAAEETQYF.

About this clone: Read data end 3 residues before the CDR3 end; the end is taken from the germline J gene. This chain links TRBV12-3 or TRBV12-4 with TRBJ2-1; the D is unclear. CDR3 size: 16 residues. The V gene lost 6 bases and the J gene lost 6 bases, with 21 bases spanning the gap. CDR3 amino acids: CASSPSSALDLNEQFF. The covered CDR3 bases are TGTGCCAGCAGCCCCTCTAGTGCCCTCGACCTCAATGAG.

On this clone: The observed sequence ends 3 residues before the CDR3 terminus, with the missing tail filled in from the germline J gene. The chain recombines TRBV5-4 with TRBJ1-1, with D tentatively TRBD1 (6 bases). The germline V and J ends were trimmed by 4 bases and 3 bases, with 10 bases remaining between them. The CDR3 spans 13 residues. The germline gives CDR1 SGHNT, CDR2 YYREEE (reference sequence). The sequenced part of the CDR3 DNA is TGTGCCAGCAGCCTCAGGGGTTACACTGAA. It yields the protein CASSLRGYTE. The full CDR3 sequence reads CASSLRGYTEAFF.

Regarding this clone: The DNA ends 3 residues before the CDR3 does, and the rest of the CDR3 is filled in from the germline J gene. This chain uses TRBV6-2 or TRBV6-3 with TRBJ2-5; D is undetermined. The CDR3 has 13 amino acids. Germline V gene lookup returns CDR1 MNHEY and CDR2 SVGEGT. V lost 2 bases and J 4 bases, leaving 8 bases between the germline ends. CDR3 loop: CASSYARRETQYF. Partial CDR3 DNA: TGTGCCAGCAGTTACGCTAGGCGAGAGACC.

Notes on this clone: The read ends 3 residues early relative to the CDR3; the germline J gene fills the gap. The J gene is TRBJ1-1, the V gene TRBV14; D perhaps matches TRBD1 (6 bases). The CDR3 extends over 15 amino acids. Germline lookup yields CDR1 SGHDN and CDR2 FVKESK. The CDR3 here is CASSPMTGLPLHAFF. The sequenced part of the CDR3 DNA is TGTGCCAGCAGCCCTATGACAGGACTGCCACTACAC. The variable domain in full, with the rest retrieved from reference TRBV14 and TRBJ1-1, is EAGVTQFPSHSVIEKGQTVTLRCDPISGHDNLYWYRRVMGKEIKFLLHFVKESKQDESGMPNNRFLAERTGGTYSTLKVQPAELEDSGVYFCASSPMTGLPLHAFFGQGTRLTVV.